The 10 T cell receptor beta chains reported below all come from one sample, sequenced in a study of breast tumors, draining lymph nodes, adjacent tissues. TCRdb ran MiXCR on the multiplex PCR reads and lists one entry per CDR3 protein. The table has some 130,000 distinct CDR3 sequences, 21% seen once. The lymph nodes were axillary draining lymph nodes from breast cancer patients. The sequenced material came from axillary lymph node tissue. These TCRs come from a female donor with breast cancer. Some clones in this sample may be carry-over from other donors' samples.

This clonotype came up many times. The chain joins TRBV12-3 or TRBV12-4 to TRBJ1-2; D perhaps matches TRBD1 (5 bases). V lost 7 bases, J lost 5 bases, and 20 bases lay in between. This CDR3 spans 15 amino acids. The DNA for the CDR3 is TGTGCCAGCACCGAGCACGGGGCAGGAGATTATGGCTACACCTTC. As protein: CASTEHGAGDYGYTF.

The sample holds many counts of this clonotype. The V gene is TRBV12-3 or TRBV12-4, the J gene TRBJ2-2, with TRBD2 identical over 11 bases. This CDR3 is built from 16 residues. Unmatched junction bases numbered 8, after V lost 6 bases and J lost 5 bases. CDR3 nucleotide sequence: TGTGCCAGCAGCTCCACTAGCGGGAGTCGAACCGGGGAGCTGTTTTTT. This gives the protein CASSSTSGSRTGELFF.

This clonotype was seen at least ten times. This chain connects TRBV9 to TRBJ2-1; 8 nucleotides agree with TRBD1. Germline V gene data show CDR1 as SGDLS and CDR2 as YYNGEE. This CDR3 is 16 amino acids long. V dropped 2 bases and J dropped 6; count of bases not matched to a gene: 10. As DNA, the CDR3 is TGTGCCAGCAGCGTTTTCTCGGACAGGGTCCTCAATGAGCAGTTCTTC. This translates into CASSVFSDRVLNEQFF.

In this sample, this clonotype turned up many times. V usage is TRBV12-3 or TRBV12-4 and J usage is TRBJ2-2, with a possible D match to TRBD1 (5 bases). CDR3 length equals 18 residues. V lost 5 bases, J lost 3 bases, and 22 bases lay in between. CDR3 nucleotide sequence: TGTGCCAGCAGTCGCCCCCTGGACATGGAGAAATACACCGGGGAGCTGTTTTTT. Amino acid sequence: CASSRPLDMEKYTGELFF.

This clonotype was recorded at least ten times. CDR3 nucleotide sequence: TGTGCCAGCAGTCCGTCCGAATTCGGCGGACTCAGCTCCTACGAGCAGTACTTC. Protein: CASSPSEFGGLSSYEQYF. The chain links TRBV6-5 to TRBJ2-7, with a weak D call TRBD2 (5 bases). The germline gives CDR1 MNHEY, CDR2 SVGAGI. This CDR3 has 18 residues. Trimming shortened V by 5 bases and J by 0 bases, and 23 bases separated the two germline ends.

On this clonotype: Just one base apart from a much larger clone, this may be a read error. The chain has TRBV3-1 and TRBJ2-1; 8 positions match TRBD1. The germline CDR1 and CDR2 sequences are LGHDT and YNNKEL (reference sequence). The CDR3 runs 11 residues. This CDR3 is CASGQGKAQLF. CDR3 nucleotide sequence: TGTGCCAGCGGACAGGGCAAGGCGCAGCTCTTC.

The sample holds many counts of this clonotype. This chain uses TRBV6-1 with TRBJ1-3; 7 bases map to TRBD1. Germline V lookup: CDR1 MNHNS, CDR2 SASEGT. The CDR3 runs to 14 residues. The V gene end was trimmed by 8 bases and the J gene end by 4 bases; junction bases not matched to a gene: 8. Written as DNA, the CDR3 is TGTGCCAGCGACAGACAGGGCTGGGGAAACACCATATATTTT. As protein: CASDRQGWGNTIYF.

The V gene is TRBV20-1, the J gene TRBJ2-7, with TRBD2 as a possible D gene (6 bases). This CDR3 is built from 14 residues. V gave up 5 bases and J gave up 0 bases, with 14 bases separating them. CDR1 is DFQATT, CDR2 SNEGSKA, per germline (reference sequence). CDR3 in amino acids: CSAVRDSNSYEQYF. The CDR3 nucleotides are TGCAGTGCTGTCCGGGACTCCAACTCCTACGAGCAGTACTTC.

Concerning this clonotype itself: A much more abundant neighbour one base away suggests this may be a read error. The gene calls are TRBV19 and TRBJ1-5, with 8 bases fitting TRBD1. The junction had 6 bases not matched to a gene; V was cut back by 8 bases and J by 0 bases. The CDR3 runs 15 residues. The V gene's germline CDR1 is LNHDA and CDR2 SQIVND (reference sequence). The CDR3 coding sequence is TGTGCCAGTTGTGGGGGACAGGATAGCAATCAGCCCCAGCATTTT. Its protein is CASCGGQDSNQPQHF.

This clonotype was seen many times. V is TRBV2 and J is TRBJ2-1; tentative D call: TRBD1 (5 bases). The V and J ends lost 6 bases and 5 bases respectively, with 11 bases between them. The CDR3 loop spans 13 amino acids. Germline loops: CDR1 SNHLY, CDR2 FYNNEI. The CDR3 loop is CASRYDSDNEQFF. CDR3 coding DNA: TGTGCCAGCAGGTACGACAGCGACAATGAGCAGTTCTTC.